This passage covers 14 T cell receptor beta chains from one sample sequenced in a study of CD8 T cells in Susac syndrome (dated by TCRdb to 2018 to 2020). To prepare the library, the immunoSEQ multiplex PCR assay was applied. RNA was extracted using the RNeasy kit, and roughly 0.45 to 1 microgram was reverse transcribed with random hexamers. The public reads were reprocessed in TCRdb via fastp at Q25 and MiXCR, keeping in-frame beta chains. Entries that share a CDR3 protein sequence are merged under the most common genes and DNA. Recorded for this sample are about 200,000 distinct CDR3 sequences; roughly 92% of them occurred a single time. The ten most abundant clones make up about 0.12% of the sample. The sample was CD8+ T cells from PBMCs. The receptors shown here come from a human donor with multiple sclerosis.

V gene TRBV29-1 combines with J gene TRBJ1-2, with a tentative D call TRBD1 (5 bases). The CDR3 length is 13 residues. The germline V and J ends were trimmed by 7 bases and 7 bases, with 19 bases remaining between them. CDR1 is SQVTM, CDR2 ANQGSEA, per germline. CDR3 DNA sequence: TGCAGCGCTAGCCCGGGACGGTTGGGTGGCTACACCTTC. Translated: CSASPGRLGGYTF.

This clonotype came up once. The CDR3 sequence is CAWSPGQSSTDTQYF. As DNA, the CDR3 is TGTGCCTGGAGTCCAGGACAGTCTAGCACAGATACGCAGTATTTT. V and J are TRBV30 and TRBJ2-3; perhaps TRBD1 as D (6 bases). The CDR3 extends over 15 amino acids. Germline V gene lookup returns CDR1 GTSNPN and CDR2 SVGIG (reference sequence). Trimming removed 2 bases from V and 0 bases from J, with 12 bases in between.

This clonotype was detected only a few times. The J gene is TRBJ2-1, the V gene TRBV7-8, with D possibly being TRBD2 (6 bases). This CDR3 has 14 residues. Trimming pared 1 base from V and 2 bases from J, leaving 6 bases between. CDR1 is SGHVS and CDR2 is FQNEAQ in the germline V gene. The CDR3 nucleotides read TGTGCCAGCAGCTTAGGGACTACCTACAATGAGCAGTTCTTC. It is translated as CASSLGTTYNEQFF.

This chain connects TRBV19 to TRBJ1-2; D remains unclear. The CDR3 length is 12 residues. CDR1 LNHDA and CDR2 SQIVND come from the germline V gene (reference sequence). V shed 6 bases and J shed 2 bases, with 7 bases lying between them. The CDR3 here is CASSSQNYGYTF. The CDR3, as DNA: TGTGCCAGTAGCTCACAAAACTATGGCTACACCTTC.

This clonotype appeared once. V is TRBV11-2 and J is TRBJ1-1; D unresolved. V lost 2 bases to trimming and J lost 1 base, with 5 bases between them. Germline loops: CDR1 SGHAT, CDR2 FQNNGV. The length of the CDR3 is 13 residues. For the CDR3, the DNA is TGTGCCAGCAGCTTATACCCGAACACTGAAGCTTTCTTT. Encoded protein: CASSLYPNTEAFF.

The rearrangement joins TRBV16 to TRBJ1-4; D remains ambiguous. The CDR3 is made up of 12 amino acids. Per the germline V gene, CDR1 is KGHSY and CDR2 is FQNENV. V was trimmed by 6 bases and J by 5 bases, leaving 7 bases between them. CDR3 sequence: CASRDVNEKLFF. The CDR3 DNA reads as TGTGCCAGCAGGGACGTGAATGAAAAACTGTTTTTT.

This chain links TRBV19 with TRBJ2-1; D is uncertain. The V end lost 1 base, the J end lost 7 bases, and 8 bases lay between the germline ends. CDR1 and CDR2 from the germline V gene are LNHDA and SQIVND (reference sequence). CDR3 length: 13 residues. CDR3 sequence (DNA): TGTGCCAGTAGTATAGGCTCGAGGAATGAGCAGTTCTTC. This gives the protein CASSIGSRNEQFF.

This chain connects TRBV3-1 to TRBJ1-1; D may be TRBD1 (6 bases). Trimming removed 0 bases at V and 8 bases at J, with 19 bases between. The germline gives CDR1 LGHDT, CDR2 YNNKEL (reference sequence). The CDR3 has 16 amino acids. CDR3 residues: CASSQEGTIPRGEAFF. CDR3 coding DNA: TGTGCCAGCAGCCAAGAGGGGACAATCCCCAGGGGCGAAGCTTTCTTT. Using reference TRBV3-1 and TRBJ1-1 for the parts outside the CDR3, the full variable domain is DTAVSQTPKYLVTQMGNDKSIKCEQNLGHDTMYWYKQDSKKFLKIMFSYNNKELIINETVPNRFSPKSPDKAHLNLHINSLELGDSAVYFCASSQEGTIPRGEAFFGQGTRLTVV.

This rearrangement joins TRBV30 to TRBJ1-4, with D uncertain. Germline CDR1 is GTSNPN and CDR2 is SVGIG (reference sequence). The CDR3 is 15 amino acids. The ends were cut back, 3 bases at V and 0 bases at J, with 11 bases in the middle. The DNA for the CDR3 is TGTGCCTGGAGGGGCTTCGGCGCAACTAATGAAAAACTGTTTTTT. Translated, it gives CAWRGFGATNEKLFF.

The V call is TRBV12-5, the J call TRBJ1-1; D is unresolved. The germline V gene has CDR1 LGHNT and CDR2 FRNRAP. V lost 2 bases and J 11 bases, leaving 15 bases between the germline ends. The CDR3 contains 13 residues. The CDR3 coding sequence is TGTGCTAGTGGTTTGTGGGGTGAGGTATCGGCTTTCTTT. Residues: CASGLWGEVSAFF.

This rearrangement joins TRBV6-6 to TRBJ2-2, with D unclear. CDR1 is MNHNY and CDR2 is SVGAGI in the germline V gene (reference sequence). Trimming left V 8 bases short and J 7 bases short, with 8 bases between. The length of the CDR3 is 11 residues. CDR3 sequence: CASFMGGELFF. For the CDR3, the DNA is TGTGCCAGCTTCATGGGCGGGGAGCTGTTTTTT.

This clonotype appeared once. The gene calls are TRBV12-3 or TRBV12-4 and TRBJ2-3, with D possibly called TRBD1 or TRBD2 (5 bases each). V was pared by 3 bases and J by 5 bases, with 18 bases between. CDR3 length: 16 residues. The chain's CDR3 is CASSFRDGRDVDTQYF. The CDR3 coding sequence is TGTGCCAGCAGTTTTCGGGACGGCCGAGATGTAGATACGCAGTATTTT.

This CDR3 is CASSLELFF. The DNA for the CDR3 is TGTGCCAGCAGCTTAGAGCTGTTTTTT. The chain has TRBV7-2 and TRBJ2-2; D not resolved. The V gene's germline CDR1 is SGHTA and CDR2 FQGNSA. CDR3 size: 9 residues. The V end was cut by 1 base, the J end by 12 bases, with 0 bases between.

This clonotype was seen a few times. The chain is built from TRBV29-1 and TRBJ2-7; 7 nucleotides line up with TRBD1. Germline V gene lookup returns CDR1 SQVTM and CDR2 ANQGSEA. Trimming at V came to 6 bases and at J to 4 bases, leaving 6 bases not matched to a gene. The CDR3 spans 12 residues. CDR3: CSVSTGDYEQYF. For the CDR3, the DNA is TGCAGCGTCTCCACAGGGGATTACGAGCAGTACTTC.